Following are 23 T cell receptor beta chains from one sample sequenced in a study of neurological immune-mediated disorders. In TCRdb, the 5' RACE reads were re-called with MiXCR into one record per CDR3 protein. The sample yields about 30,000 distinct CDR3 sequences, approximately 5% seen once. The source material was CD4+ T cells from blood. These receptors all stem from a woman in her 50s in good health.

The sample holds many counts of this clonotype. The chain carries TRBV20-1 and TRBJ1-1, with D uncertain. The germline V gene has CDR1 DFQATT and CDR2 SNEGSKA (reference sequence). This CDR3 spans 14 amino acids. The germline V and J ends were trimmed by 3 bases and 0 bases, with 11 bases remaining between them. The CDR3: CSARKPQVNTEAFF. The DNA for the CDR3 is TGCAGTGCTAGGAAGCCGCAAGTGAACACTGAAGCTTTCTTT.

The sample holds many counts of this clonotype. Here the CDR3 DNA reads TGCAGTGTGTCGGGGGGACCATGGGGAAGAACTCGCACTGAAGCTTTCTTT. It encodes CSVSGGPWGRTRTEAFF. V is TRBV20-1 and J is TRBJ1-1, with a weak D call TRBD1 (5 bases). Trimming shortened V by 7 bases and J by 4 bases, and 28 bases separated the two germline ends. The CDR3 sequence is 17 residues long. Germline CDR1 is DFQATT and CDR2 is SNEGSKA (reference sequence).

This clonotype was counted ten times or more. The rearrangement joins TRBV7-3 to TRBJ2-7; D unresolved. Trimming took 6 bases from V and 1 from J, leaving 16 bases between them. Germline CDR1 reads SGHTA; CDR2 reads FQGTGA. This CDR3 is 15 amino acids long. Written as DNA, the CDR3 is TGTGCCAGCAGTTTCCTGGGGTCGGCGTCCTACGAGCAGTACTTC. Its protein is CASSFLGSASYEQYF.

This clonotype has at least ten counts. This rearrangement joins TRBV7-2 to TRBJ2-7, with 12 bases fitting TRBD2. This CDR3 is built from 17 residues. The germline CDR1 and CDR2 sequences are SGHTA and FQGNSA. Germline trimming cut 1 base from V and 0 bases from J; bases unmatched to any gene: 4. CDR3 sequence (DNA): TGTGCCAGCAGCTTAGAACTAGCGGGGGGAAGCTCCTACGAGCAGTACTTC. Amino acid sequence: CASSLELAGGSSYEQYF.

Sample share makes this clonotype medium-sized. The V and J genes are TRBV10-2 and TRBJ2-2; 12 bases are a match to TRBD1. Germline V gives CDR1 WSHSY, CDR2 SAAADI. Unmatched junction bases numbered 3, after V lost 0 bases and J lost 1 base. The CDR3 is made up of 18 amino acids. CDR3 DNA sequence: TGCGCCAGCAGTGAGTCGGGACAGGGGGCTGTGAACACCGGGGAGCTGTTTTTT. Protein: CASSESGQGAVNTGELFF.

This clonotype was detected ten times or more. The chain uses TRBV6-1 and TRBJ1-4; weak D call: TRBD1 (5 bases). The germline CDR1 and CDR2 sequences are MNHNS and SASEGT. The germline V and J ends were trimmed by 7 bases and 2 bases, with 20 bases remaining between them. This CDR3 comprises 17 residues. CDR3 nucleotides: TGTGCCAGCACAAAAGGACGAGGGGCTGGGACTAATGAAAAACTGTTTTTT. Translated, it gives CASTKGRGAGTNEKLFF.

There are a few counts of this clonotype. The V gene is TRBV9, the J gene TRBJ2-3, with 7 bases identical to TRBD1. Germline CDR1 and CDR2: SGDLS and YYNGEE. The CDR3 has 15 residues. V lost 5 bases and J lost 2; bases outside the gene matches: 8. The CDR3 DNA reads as TGTGCCAGCAGTGACTCCAGGGGGTTCACAGATACGCAGTATTTT. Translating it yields CASSDSRGFTDTQYF. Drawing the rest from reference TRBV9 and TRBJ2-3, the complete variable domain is DSGVTQTPKHLITATGQRVTLRCSPRSGDLSVYWYQQSLDQGLQFLIQYYNGEERAKGNILERFSAQQFPDLHSELNLSSLELGDSALYFCASSDSRGFTDTQYFGPGTRLTVL.

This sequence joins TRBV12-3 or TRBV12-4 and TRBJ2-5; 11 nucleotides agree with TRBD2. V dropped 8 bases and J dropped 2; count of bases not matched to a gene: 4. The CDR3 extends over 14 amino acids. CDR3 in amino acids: CASAGLAEQETQYF. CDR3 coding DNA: TGTGCCAGCGCGGGACTAGCGGAGCAAGAGACCCAGTACTTC.

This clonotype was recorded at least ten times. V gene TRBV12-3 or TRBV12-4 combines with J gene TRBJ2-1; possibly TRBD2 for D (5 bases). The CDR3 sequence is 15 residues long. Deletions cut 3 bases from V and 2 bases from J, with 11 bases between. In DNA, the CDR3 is TGTGCCAGCAGTTTTCAGCAGCGGACCTACAATGAGCAGTTCTTC. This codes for CASSFQQRTYNEQFF.

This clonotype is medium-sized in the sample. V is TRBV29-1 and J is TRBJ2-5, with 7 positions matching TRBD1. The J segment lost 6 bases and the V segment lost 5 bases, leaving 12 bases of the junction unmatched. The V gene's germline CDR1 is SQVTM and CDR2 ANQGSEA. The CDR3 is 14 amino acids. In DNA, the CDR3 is TGCAGCGTTTGCCTAGGACAGGAGGCAAAGACCCAGTACTTC. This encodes CSVCLGQEAKTQYF.

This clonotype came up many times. CDR3 coding DNA: TGCAGCGTTGGTGGGGATACGCAGTATTTT. As protein: CSVGGDTQYF. The chain carries TRBV29-1 and TRBJ2-3; no reliable D call. The length of the CDR3 is 10 residues. Germline lookup yields CDR1 SQVTM and CDR2 ANQGSEA. V lost 4 bases, J lost 6 bases, and 5 bases lay in between.

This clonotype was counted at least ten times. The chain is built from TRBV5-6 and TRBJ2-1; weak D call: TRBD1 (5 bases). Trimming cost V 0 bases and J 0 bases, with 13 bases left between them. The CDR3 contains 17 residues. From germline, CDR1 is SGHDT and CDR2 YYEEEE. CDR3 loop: CASSLDIRQNSYNEQFF. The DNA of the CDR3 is TGTGCCAGCAGCTTGGATATCCGACAGAACTCCTACAATGAGCAGTTCTTC.

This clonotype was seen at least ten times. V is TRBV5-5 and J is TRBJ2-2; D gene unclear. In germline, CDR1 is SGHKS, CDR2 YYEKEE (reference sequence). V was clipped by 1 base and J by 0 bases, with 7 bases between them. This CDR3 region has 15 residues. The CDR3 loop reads CASSLTRSNTGELFF. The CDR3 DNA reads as TGTGCCAGCAGCTTGACCCGTTCGAACACCGGGGAGCTGTTTTTT.

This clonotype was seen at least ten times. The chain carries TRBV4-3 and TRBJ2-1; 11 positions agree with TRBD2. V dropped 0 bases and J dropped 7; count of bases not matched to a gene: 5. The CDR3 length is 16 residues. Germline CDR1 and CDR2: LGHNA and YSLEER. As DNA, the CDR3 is TGCGCCAGCAGCCAAGACAAGCCTAGCGGGGGGAATGAGCAGTTCTTC. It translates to CASSQDKPSGGNEQFF.

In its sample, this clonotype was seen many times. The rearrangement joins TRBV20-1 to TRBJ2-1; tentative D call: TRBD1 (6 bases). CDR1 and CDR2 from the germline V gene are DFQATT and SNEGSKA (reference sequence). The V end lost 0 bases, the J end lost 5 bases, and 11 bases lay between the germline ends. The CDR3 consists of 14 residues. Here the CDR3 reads CSARDLRGNNEQFF. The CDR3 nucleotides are TGCAGTGCTAGAGACCTCAGGGGAAACAATGAGCAGTTCTTC.

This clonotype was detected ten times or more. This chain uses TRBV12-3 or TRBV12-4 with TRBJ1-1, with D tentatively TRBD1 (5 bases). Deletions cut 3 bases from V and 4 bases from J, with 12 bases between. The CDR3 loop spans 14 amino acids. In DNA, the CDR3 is TGTGCCAGCAGTTTGATCTGGGGGAGCACTGAAGCTTTCTTT. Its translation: CASSLIWGSTEAFF.

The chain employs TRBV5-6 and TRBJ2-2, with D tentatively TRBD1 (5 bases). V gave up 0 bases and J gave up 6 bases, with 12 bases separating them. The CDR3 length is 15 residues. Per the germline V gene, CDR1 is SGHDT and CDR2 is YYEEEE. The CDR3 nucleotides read TGTGCCAGCAGCTTGGTTGATTGGGGCGCCGGGGAGCTGTTTTTT. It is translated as CASSLVDWGAGELFF.

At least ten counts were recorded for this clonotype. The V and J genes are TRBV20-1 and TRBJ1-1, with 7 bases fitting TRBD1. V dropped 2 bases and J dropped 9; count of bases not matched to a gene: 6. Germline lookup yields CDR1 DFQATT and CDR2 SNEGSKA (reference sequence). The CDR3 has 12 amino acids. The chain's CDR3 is CSARSGQEQAFF. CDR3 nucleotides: TGCAGTGCTAGATCCGGACAGGAGCAAGCTTTCTTT.

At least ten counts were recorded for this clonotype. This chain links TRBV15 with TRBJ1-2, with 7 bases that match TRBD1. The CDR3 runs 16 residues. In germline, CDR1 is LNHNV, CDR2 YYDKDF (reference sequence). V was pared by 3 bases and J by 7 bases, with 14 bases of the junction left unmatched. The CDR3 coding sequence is TGTGCCACCAGCAGGGGGGTATTCGAGGGGGCGAGTGGCTACACCTTC. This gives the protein CATSRGVFEGASGYTF.

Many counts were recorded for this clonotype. This CDR3 reads CSVGDRRPEAFF. The DNA for the CDR3 is TGCAGCGTTGGGGACAGGCGCCCTGAAGCTTTCTTT. V and J are TRBV29-1 and TRBJ1-1; 8 bases are a match to TRBD1. The germline gives CDR1 SQVTM, CDR2 ANQGSEA. CDR3 length equals 12 residues. V shed 4 bases, J shed 6 bases, and the junction held 4 bases outside the gene matches. Together with reference TRBV29-1 and TRBJ1-1, the CDR3 gives the full variable domain: SAVISQKPSRDICQRGTSLTIQCQVDSQVTMMFWYRQQPGQSLTLIATANQGSEATYESGFVIDKFPISRPNLTFSTLTVSNMSPEDSSIYLCSVGDRRPEAFFGQGTRLTVV.

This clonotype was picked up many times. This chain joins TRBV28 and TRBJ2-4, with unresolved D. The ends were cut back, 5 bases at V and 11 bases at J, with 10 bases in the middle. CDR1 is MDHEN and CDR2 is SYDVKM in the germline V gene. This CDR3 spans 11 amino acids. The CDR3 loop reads CASSPSSLQYF. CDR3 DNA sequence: TGTGCCAGCAGTCCCTCCAGTCTTCAGTACTTC.

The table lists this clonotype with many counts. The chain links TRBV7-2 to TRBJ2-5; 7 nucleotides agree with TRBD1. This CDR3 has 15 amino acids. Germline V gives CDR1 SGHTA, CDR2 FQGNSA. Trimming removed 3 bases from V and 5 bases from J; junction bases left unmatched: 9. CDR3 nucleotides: TGTGCCAGCAGCTTCCGACAGGGACCCTGGGAGACCCAGTACTTC. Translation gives CASSFRQGPWETQYF.

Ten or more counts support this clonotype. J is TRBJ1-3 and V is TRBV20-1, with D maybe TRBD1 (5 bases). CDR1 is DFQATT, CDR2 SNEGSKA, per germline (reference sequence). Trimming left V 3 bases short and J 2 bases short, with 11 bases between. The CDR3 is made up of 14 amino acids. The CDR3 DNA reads TGCAGTGCTAGTCGGGGGATGACTGGAAACACCATATATTTT. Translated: CSASRGMTGNTIYF.